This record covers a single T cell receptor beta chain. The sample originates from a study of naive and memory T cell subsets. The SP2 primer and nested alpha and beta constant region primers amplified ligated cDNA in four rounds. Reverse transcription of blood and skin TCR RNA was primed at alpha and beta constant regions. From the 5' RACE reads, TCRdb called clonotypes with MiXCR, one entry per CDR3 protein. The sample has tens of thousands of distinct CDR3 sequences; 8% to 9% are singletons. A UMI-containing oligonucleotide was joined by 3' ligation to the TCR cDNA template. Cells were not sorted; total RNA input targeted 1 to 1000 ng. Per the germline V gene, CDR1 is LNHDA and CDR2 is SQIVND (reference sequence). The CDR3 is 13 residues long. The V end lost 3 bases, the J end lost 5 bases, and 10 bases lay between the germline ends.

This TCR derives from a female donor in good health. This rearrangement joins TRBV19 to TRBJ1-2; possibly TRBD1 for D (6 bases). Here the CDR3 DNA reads TGTGCCAGTAGTATGACAGGACTGTATGGCTACACCTTC. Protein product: CASSMTGLYGYTF.